This is a list of T cell receptor beta chains from one sample in a study of PD-L1 blockade in urothelial cancer. The table came from immunoSEQ multiplex PCR; TCRdb's copy has only in-frame clones and leaves some out. Among more than 85,000 clones listed, approximately 91% were seen once. The sample in question was PBMCs, obtained around atezolizumab (anti-PD-L1) treatment. All receptors come from an elderly woman with urothelial cancer. Both conserved end residues are part of each CDR3. A D gene is named only where the DNA matches it firmly. Part of the rows lack a size; the others show once, few, many or a class for expanded clones.

abundance	v_gene	len	d_gene	j_gene	CDR3nt	CDR3aa
-	TRBV11-2	15	-	TRBJ2-3	TGTGCCAGCAGCTTAGAACGGGGTGGCACAGATACGCAGTATTTT	CASSLERGGTDTQYF
-	TRBV10-2	11	-	TRBJ2-7	TGCGCCACCGCACAGGGCTACGAGCAGTACTTC	CATAQGYEQYF
-	TRBV2	17	-	TRBJ1-5	TGTGCCAGCAGTGAAGCCCGCTTCCAGAGGGGCAATCAGCCCCAGCATTTT	CASSEARFQRGNQPQHF
-	TRBV7-3	15	TRBD2	TRBJ2-2	TGTGCCAGCAGCCGTGGACTAGCGGGCACCGGGGAGCTGTTTTTT	CASSRGLAGTGELFF
few	TRBV6-1	13	-	TRBJ1-5	TGTGCCAGCAGTCAGTATAGCAATCAGCCCCAGCATTTT	CASSQYSNQPQHF
-	TRBV2	15	-	TRBJ2-2	TGTGCCAGCAGTGAGGAGCTCCCGGCCACCGGGGAGCTGTTTTTT	CASSEELPATGELFF
-	TRBV5-1	16	TRBD2	TRBJ2-1	TGCGCCAGCAGCCCGACCGCGGGGGGCTCCTACAATGAGCAGTTCTTC	CASSPTAGGSYNEQFF
-	TRBV27	15	TRBD1	TRBJ2-7	TGTGCCAGCAGTTTCACGGGACAGGGGTCCTACGAGCAGTACTTC	CASSFTGQGSYEQYF
-	TRBV5-1	13	-	TRBJ1-1	TGCGCCAGCAGCTTGGCTATCGGTACTGAAGCTTTCTTT	CASSLAIGTEAFF
few	TRBV18	14	TRBD1	TRBJ1-1	TGTGCCAGCTCCCTATCCGGGACAGGCAATGAAGCTTTCTTT	CASSLSGTGNEAFF
few	TRBV4-1	16	TRBD2	TRBJ2-7	TGCGCCAGCAGCCAAGTGTTCACTAGCGGGTTCTACGAGCAGTACTTC	CASSQVFTSGFYEQYF
-	TRBV11-2	14	-	TRBJ1-5	TGTGCCAGCAGCGCACAGTCTAGCAATCAGCCCCAGCATTTT	CASSAQSSNQPQHF
once	TRBV19	15	TRBD1	TRBJ2-4	TGTGCCAGTAGGGAACAGGGGGCAGCCAAAAACATTCAGTACTTC	CASREQGAAKNIQYF
-	TRBV5-5	15	-	TRBJ2-7	TGTGCCAGCAGCTTTCCATTCTCCGGGATCAACGAGCAGTACTTC	CASSFPFSGINEQYF
-	TRBV2	15	TRBD1	TRBJ1-5	TGTGCCAGCAGTGAATCCAGGGGGCGCGCCCAGCCCCAGCATTTT	CASSESRGRAQPQHF
-	TRBV11-2	18	TRBD1	TRBJ1-3	TGTGCCAGCAGCTCAGACACCGGGACAGGGTTCTCTGGAAACACCATATATTTT	CASSSDTGTGFSGNTIYF
-	TRBV28	14	-	TRBJ1-5	TGTGCCAGCAGCCCGGGGGGTAGCAATCAGCCCCAGCATTTT	CASSPGGSNQPQHF
-	TRBV2	15	TRBD1	TRBJ2-5	TGTGCCAGCAGCCGCCGGGACAGGGTCCAAGAGACCCAGTACTTC	CASSRRDRVQETQYF
-	TRBV2	14	-	TRBJ1-3	TGTGCCAGCAGTGACGGGATACAAGGAAACACCATATATTTT	CASSDGIQGNTIYF
-	TRBV9	15	TRBD1	TRBJ2-2	TGTGCCAGCAGCCCCCGACAGGGTACGACCGGGGAGCTGTTTTTT	CASSPRQGTTGELFF
-	TRBV30	12	-	TRBJ1-2	TGTGCCTGGAGCCCCGCAGGGTATGGCTACACCTTC	CAWSPAGYGYTF
-	TRBV11-3	16	-	TRBJ1-1	TGTGCCAGCAGCCCGCACGGCGGGGGAGTGAACACTGAAGCTTTCTTT	CASSPHGGGVNTEAFF
once	TRBV28	15	TRBD1	TRBJ1-1	TGTGCCAGCAGCTTCTCAGGGGGCGCGTATACTGAAGCTTTCTTT	CASSFSGGAYTEAFF
-	TRBV19	14	TRBD1	TRBJ1-2	TGTGCCAGTAGTGCACTCAAGGGGGCGAGGGGCTACACCTTC	CASSALKGARGYTF
once	TRBV15	14	-	TRBJ2-7	TGTGCCACCAGCAGACCTCCCGAGATCTACGAGCAGTACTTC	CATSRPPEIYEQYF
-	TRBV9	14	TRBD1	TRBJ1-2	TGTGCCAGCAGGACAGGGGTCGTAAATTCGGGCTACACCTTC	CASRTGVVNSGYTF
once	TRBV11-2	13	-	TRBJ1-2	TGTGCCAGCAGCTTAGCTAGGGGATCTGGCTACACCTTC	CASSLARGSGYTF
-	TRBV7-8	14	-	TRBJ1-2	TGTGCCAGCAGCTTGGTCCAGGGCTCCTATGGCTACACCTTC	CASSLVQGSYGYTF
-	TRBV6-4	13	TRBD1	TRBJ1-1	TGTGCCAGCAGCGCAGGGGGCCGAACTGAAGCTTTCTTT	CASSAGGRTEAFF
-	TRBV7-8	18	TRBD2	TRBJ2-7	TGTGCCAGCAGCTTAATAAGGGCTAGCGGGAGGAGCTCCTACGAGCAGTACTTC	CASSLIRASGRSSYEQYF
once	TRBV28	15	TRBD1	TRBJ2-7	TGTGCCAGCAGTTCAGGGGGTTTGAGCTCCTACGAGCAGTACTTC	CASSSGGLSSYEQYF
-	TRBV28	15	-	TRBJ2-7	TGTGCCAGCAGTTTATTACGGGACAACTCCTACGAGCAGTACTTC	CASSLLRDNSYEQYF
-	TRBV29-1	14	TRBD2	TRBJ2-1	TGCAGCGGCCAGACTAGCGGGAGGGCCGGAGAGCAGTTCTTC	CSGQTSGRAGEQFF
-	TRBV5-1	14	-	TRBJ1-1	TGCGCCAGCAGCTTAAACTCAGGACAAGGTGAAGCTTTCTTT	CASSLNSGQGEAFF
-	TRBV28	13	-	TRBJ2-7	TGTGCCAGCAGTTCTAGCGACCTTTACGAGCAGTACTTC	CASSSSDLYEQYF
-	TRBV5-1	14	-	TRBJ2-3	TGCGCCAGCAGCTTGGAACAGGGATCAGATACGCAGTATTTT	CASSLEQGSDTQYF
-	TRBV25-1	13	-	TRBJ1-2	TGTGCCAGCAGTGATTCGGGGGGCTATGGCTACACCTTC	CASSDSGGYGYTF
-	TRBV29-1	16	TRBD1	TRBJ2-6	TGCAGCGTTATGGGACAGGGATTACCTGGGGCCAACGTCCTGACTTTC	CSVMGQGLPGANVLTF
once	TRBV9	9	-	TRBJ1-3	TGTGCCAGCGGACAGCCGCTAGTTTTT	CASGQPLVF
-	TRBV7-3	12	TRBD1	TRBJ1-2	TGTGCCAGCAGCTTAGGACAGGGTGGCTACACCTTC	CASSLGQGGYTF
-	TRBV9	14	-	TRBJ1-1	TGTGCCAGCAGCGTAGCGGGAGGGAACACTGAAGCTTTCTTT	CASSVAGGNTEAFF
-	TRBV28	16	-	TRBJ2-6	TGTGCCAGCAGGACCGGAGGGCCATCTGGGGCCAACGTCCTGACTTTC	CASRTGGPSGANVLTF
-	TRBV6-6	13	TRBD2	TRBJ2-7	TGTGCCAGCAGTCTAACGGGAGGCAACGAGCAGTACTTC	CASSLTGGNEQYF
-	TRBV7-6	13	-	TRBJ1-1	TGTGCCAGCAGCTTACCAGGGGCCACTGAAGCTTTCTTT	CASSLPGATEAFF
-	TRBV11-3	15	TRBD1	TRBJ2-5	TGTGCCAGCAGCTTAGGGCAGGGGGCGGGAGAGACCCAGTACTTC	CASSLGQGAGETQYF
-	TRBV6-1	15	TRBD1	TRBJ1-4	TGTGCCAGCAGTGAAAATCAGGGGGTAAATGAAAAACTGTTTTTT	CASSENQGVNEKLFF
-	TRBV30	14	TRBD1	TRBJ1-2	TGTGCCTGGAGTACAACCGGGACAGTCAGGGGCTACACCTTC	CAWSTTGTVRGYTF
once	TRBV7-9	16	TRBD1	TRBJ1-3	TGTGCCAGCAGCCCGCCGGGACAGGGGTCTGGAAACACCATATATTTT	CASSPPGQGSGNTIYF
-	TRBV28	14	-	TRBJ2-7	TGTGCCAGCAGTTCGTCTAGCTCCGGTAGAAAGCAGTACTTC	CASSSSSSGRKQYF
-	TRBV6-5	14	-	TRBJ1-1	TGTGCCAGCAGTTACCCTGGGAGATACACTGAAGCTTTCTTT	CASSYPGRYTEAFF
-	TRBV29-1	17	TRBD1	TRBJ2-1	TGCAGCGTTGCGAGAGGATCGGGACAGGGGGCGCGCAATGAGCAGTTCTTC	CSVARGSGQGARNEQFF
-	TRBV5-1	17	TRBD2	TRBJ2-5	TGCGCCAGCAGCTTGCAACTAGCGGGAGGGTACCAAGAGACCCAGTACTTC	CASSLQLAGGYQETQYF
-	TRBV30	12	-	TRBJ1-2	TGTGCCTGGAGCGAGGGAGGTTATGGCTACACCTTC	CAWSEGGYGYTF
-	TRBV28	13	-	TRBJ1-5	TGTGCCAGCAGTTTGGGGGGTGTTCAGCCCCAGCATTTT	CASSLGGVQPQHF
-	TRBV6-5	15	TRBD1	TRBJ2-7	TGTGCCAGCACCGCGCCGGGACAGGGGGCCTACGAGCAGTACTTC	CASTAPGQGAYEQYF
-	TRBV15	14	-	TRBJ2-7	TGTGCCACCAGCAGAGATAGGACAGCCTACGAGCAGTACTTC	CATSRDRTAYEQYF
-	TRBV5-1	14	-	TRBJ2-7	TGCGCCAGCAGCTTCTCAGGCTTCCCCTACGAGCAGTACTTC	CASSFSGFPYEQYF
once	TRBV4-2	20	-	TRBJ2-1	TGTGCCAGCAGCCAAGATGACGGGACTGGCAGATACAGCTCCTACAATGAGCAGTTCTTC	CASSQDDGTGRYSSYNEQFF
-	TRBV7-3	14	-	TRBJ1-1	TGTGCCAGCAGCCTTGAATGGGGGGGCGCTGAAGCTTTCTTT	CASSLEWGGAEAFF
once	TRBV28	16	TRBD1	TRBJ1-1	TGTGCCAGCAGTTCGAGGACAGGGCTTCTGAACACTGAAGCTTTCTTT	CASSSRTGLLNTEAFF